This T cell receptor beta chain is drawn from a study of T cell responses to AZD1222 COVID-19 vaccine. On the study more broadly: Whether given at about 4 or about 12 weeks, second doses were pooled.

Study-level results: Nearly half of unique spike-specific TCRs reportedly avoided B.1.351 and B.1.1.7 mutated regions. Researchers took repertoire samples only after the peak T cell response had come.

The CDR3 has 17 amino acids. The V and J ends lost 2 bases and 2 bases, in that order; junction bases with no gene match: 9. In germline, CDR1 is SGHTA, CDR2 FQGNSA. Assay used: immunoSEQ multiplex PCR; TCRdb lists only in-frame clones, some missing. The sample lists some 120,000 clones, approximately 86% occurring once. As regards this clone: Its antigen is unknown.

V is TRBV7-2 and J is TRBJ2-3; 8 bases map to TRBD2. The sequence came from an adult in good health. The sequencing used peripheral blood, collected on day 0 of AZD1222 vaccination. The CDR3 sequence is CASSLSSGGAYTDTQYF. In nucleotides, the CDR3 is TGTGCCAGCAGCTTATCTTCGGGGGGGGCATACACAGATACGCAGTATTTT.